The rows below give T cell receptor beta chains drawn from one sample of a study of control samples from healthy donors and cancer patients. Repertoires were generated with immunoSEQ multiplex PCR, while TCRdb's copy carries only in-frame clones and drops some. The table includes about 120,000 clones, about 86% detected once. The sample was blood. These receptors were taken from a man aged 25 to 40 in good health. The CDR3 runs from the conserved cysteine through the conserved F or W. A D gene is named only where the DNA matches it firmly. Clone size appears in some rows only: once, few, many, or a class for an expanded clone.

D gene	V gene	clone size	J gene	CDR3 DNA	CDR3 protein
-	TRBV20-1	once	TRBJ1-6	TGCAGTGCTAGTAAGCGCACTGGAGGACTAGGTAATTCACCCCTCCACTTT	CSASKRTGGLGNSPLHF
TRBD1	TRBV7-2	-	TRBJ1-2	TGTGCCAGCAGCTTACGACAGGGGGCTAACTATGGCTACACCTTC	CASSLRQGANYGYTF
TRBD2	TRBV11-3	-	TRBJ2-1	TGTGCCAGCAGTAAACTAGCGGGACATTCTAATGAGCAGTTCTTC	CASSKLAGHSNEQFF
-	TRBV6-1	-	TRBJ1-3	TGTGCCAGCAGTGAAGTACAGGGCGTAGTCTCTGGAAACACCATATATTTT	CASSEVQGVVSGNTIYF
-	TRBV5-4	-	TRBJ1-2	TGTGCCAGCAGCATTGAGCGGGAGAGCTACACCTTC	CASSIERESYTF
TRBD1	TRBV6-2/TRBV6-3	-	TRBJ2-5	TGTGCCAGCAGTAGGGGACAGACAGAGACCCAGTACTTC	CASSRGQTETQYF
-	TRBV6-5	-	TRBJ2-2	TGTGCCAGCAGGGACGAGAACACCGGGGAGCTGTTTTTT	CASRDENTGELFF
TRBD1	TRBV5-1	-	TRBJ2-7	TGCGCCAGCAGCCTACGACAGGGGGCAACCTACGAGCAGTACTTC	CASSLRQGATYEQYF
-	TRBV6-5	-	TRBJ2-1	TGTGCCAGCATGCAGGGGTACAATGAGCAGTTCTTC	CASMQGYNEQFF
TRBD1	TRBV15	-	TRBJ1-4	TGTGCCACCAGCAGGGACAGGGGTCGAGAAAAACTGTTTTTT	CATSRDRGREKLFF
TRBD1	TRBV9	-	TRBJ2-7	TGTGCCAGCAGCAGCTCGGACAGGTTCGAGGTGAAGCAGTACTTC	CASSSSDRFEVKQYF
TRBD1	TRBV29-1	-	TRBJ1-1	TGCAGCGTTGAAGGCCAGGGGGGGAAGAACACTGAAGCTTTCTTT	CSVEGQGGKNTEAFF
-	TRBV29-1	-	TRBJ1-2	TGCAGCGTTGATAACGGGGCACCGGAGGGCTACACCTTC	CSVDNGAPEGYTF
-	TRBV6-6	-	TRBJ1-1	TGTGCCAGCAGTCCGCCAACCGGGACCTTGAACACTGAAGCTTTCTTT	CASSPPTGTLNTEAFF
-	TRBV29-1	-	TRBJ2-7	TGCAGCGTTTTGCGGGGGCCGCGGTACGAGCAGTACTTC	CSVLRGPRYEQYF
TRBD1	TRBV25-1	once	TRBJ1-1	TGTGCCAGCAGTCCCACGAGAAGGACAGGGGACACTGAAGCTTTCTTT	CASSPTRRTGDTEAFF
TRBD2	TRBV5-1	-	TRBJ2-1	TGCGCCAGCAGCACGGGGGGGGCCCGGTCCACGGAGCAGTTCTTC	CASSTGGARSTEQFF
TRBD1	TRBV10-3	-	TRBJ1-2	TGTGCCATCAGCCAGAGGACAGGATCTAACTATGGCTACACCTTC	CAISQRTGSNYGYTF
-	TRBV5-4	once	TRBJ2-6	TGTGCCAGCAGCTTCTTGGCCTCTGGGGCCAACGTCCTGACTTTC	CASSFLASGANVLTF
TRBD2	TRBV4-1	-	TRBJ2-5	TGCGCCAGCAGGGGAGGGGAGACCCAGTACTTC	CASRGGETQYF
TRBD1	TRBV24-1	-	TRBJ1-5	TGTGCCACCAGTGATAAAAGACAGGGGTCGGGGCCCCAGCATTTT	CATSDKRQGSGPQHF
TRBD1	TRBV4-1	few	TRBJ1-2	TGCGCCAGCAGCCAAGAGGATCCTAGACAGGGCTCCTACTATGGCTACACCTTC	CASSQEDPRQGSYYGYTF
-	TRBV18	-	TRBJ1-5	TGTGCCAGCTCACAACAGTCGAGCAATCAGCCCCAGCATTTT	CASSQQSSNQPQHF
-	TRBV5-1	-	TRBJ1-2	TGCGCCAGCAGCTTGGCGGAGGGTCCCCTAGCTACGAATGGCTACACCTTC	CASSLAEGPLATNGYTF
TRBD2	TRBV11-3	-	TRBJ2-3	TGTGCCAGCAGCTTAGGACTAGCGGGGGCTATCACAGATACGCAGTATTTT	CASSLGLAGAITDTQYF
-	TRBV27	once	TRBJ2-2	TGTGCCAGCAGTTTTTTTTCCAGGGTGAACACCGGGGAGCTGTTTTTT	CASSFFSRVNTGELFF
-	TRBV12-5	-	TRBJ2-6	TGTGCTAGTGGTTGGGGCAAATCCTCTGGGGCCAACGTCCTGACTTTC	CASGWGKSSGANVLTF
TRBD1	TRBV5-1	-	TRBJ1-4	TGCGCCAGCAGCTTGTGGTCGCGACAGGGTGGTGAAAAACTGTTTTTT	CASSLWSRQGGEKLFF
-	TRBV7-7	-	TRBJ2-1	TGTGCCAGCAGCGATACAGGGAAAAGCTCCTACAATGAGCAGTTCTTC	CASSDTGKSSYNEQFF
TRBD2	TRBV25-1	-	TRBJ2-4	TGTGCCAGCAGTGAAATTAGGCGGGGGGTCGAAAACATTCAGTACTTC	CASSEIRRGVENIQYF
TRBD1	TRBV18	-	TRBJ1-1	TGTGCCAGCTCACCCGGACAGGGCGGCGCTTTCTTT	CASSPGQGGAFF
-	TRBV6-6	-	TRBJ1-5	TGTGCCAGCAGCCCCCAGGGGTGGGACACACTTTGGGGTAGCAATCAGCCCCAGCATTTT	CASSPQGWDTLWGSNQPQHF
-	TRBV7-8	-	TRBJ1-5	TGTGCCAGCAGCTTAGGGACTGAATATCAGCCCCAGCATTTT	CASSLGTEYQPQHF